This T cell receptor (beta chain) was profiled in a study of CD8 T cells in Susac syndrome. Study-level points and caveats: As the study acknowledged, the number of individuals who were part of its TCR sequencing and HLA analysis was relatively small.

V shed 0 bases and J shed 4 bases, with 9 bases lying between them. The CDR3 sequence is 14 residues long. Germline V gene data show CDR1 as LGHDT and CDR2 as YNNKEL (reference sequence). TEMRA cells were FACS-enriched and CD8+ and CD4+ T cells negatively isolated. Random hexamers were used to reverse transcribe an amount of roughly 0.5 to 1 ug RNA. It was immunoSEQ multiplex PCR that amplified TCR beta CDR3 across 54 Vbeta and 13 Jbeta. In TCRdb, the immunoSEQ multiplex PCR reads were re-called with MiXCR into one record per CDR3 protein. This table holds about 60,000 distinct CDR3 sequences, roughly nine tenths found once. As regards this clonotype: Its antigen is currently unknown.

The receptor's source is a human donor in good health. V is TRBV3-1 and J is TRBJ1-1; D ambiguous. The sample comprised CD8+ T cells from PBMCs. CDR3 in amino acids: CASSQDVTLTEAFF. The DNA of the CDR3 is TGTGCCAGCAGCCAAGATGTGACTCTCACTGAAGCTTTCTTT.